This T cell receptor beta chain was sequenced for a study of T cells expressing NK-cell markers. Across the study: Seven HCMV-seropositive donors and one seronegative donor made up the eight sequenced donors. Broader study findings: Whether expanded NKG2C-expressing T cell clones recognize HCMV is unknown.

In the case of this clonotype: Its antigen is not known.

Looked up from germline, CDR1 is MNHEY and CDR2 is SVGAGI. The length of the CDR3 is 14 residues. TCRdb reprocessed the 5' RACE reads; each CDR3 protein has one entry and no DNA is given. Listed are 350,000 to 450,000 distinct CDR3 sequences; over 4% falls within the top ten. The receptor comes from a man aged 18-70 years in good health. The V and J genes are TRBV6-5 and TRBJ2-5; TCRdb lists TRBD2, though no DNA is available to test this call. The sample was blood T cells: a sorted CD56 or NKG2C T cell subset, CD4+ or CD8+ T cells, or bulk PBMC T cells (not recorded which). CDR3 region: CASSWGGSQETQYF.